Below, one T cell receptor beta chain is given with its context. As originally analysed: Reference gene primer amplification gave nucleated cell count estimates. Using immunoSEQ multiplex PCR, the repertoire was profiled, and TCRdb retains in-frame clones only, with some absent. V and J calls and clone size come straight from that table; D and trimming were deduced from the DNA. Of approximately 200,000 clones in the sample, around 90% were seen once. The CDR3 is made up of 17 amino acids. V lost 4 bases to trimming and J lost 0 bases, with 14 bases between them. CDR1 and CDR2 from the germline V gene are SGHDT and YYEEEE. This entry belongs to a study of blood T cell repertoires in COVID-19. Study-level information: Recovered status in Cohort 3 required two negative PCRs, clearance, or symptom resolution. The United States, Italy and Spain provided the acute and convalescent COVID-19 samples.

Participants were aged roughly 18 to 100 years from more than 20 US areas. This sequence originates from a man younger than 45 in a cohort exposed to, infected with or recovered from COVID-19 (not recorded which). The sample was PBMCs or T cells enriched from blood (not recorded which). The chain uses TRBV5-6 and TRBJ1-6; TRBD1 might be the D (5 bases). Here the CDR3 reads CASSLGGGVSYNSPLHF. For the CDR3, the DNA is TGTGCCAGCAGCCTGGGGGGGGGTGTCTCCTATAATTCACCCCTCCACTTT.